This T cell receptor beta chain was captured by sequencing in a study of early T cells in non-severe SARS-CoV-2 infection. Ten or more counts support this clonotype. Individual cDNA molecules carried attached unique molecular identifiers. MiXCR, applied by TCRdb to the 5' RACE reads, yields one record per CDR3 protein. Altogether fewer than 100,000 distinct CDR3 sequences are present, 6% to 7% being singletons, with the ten largest covering about 7.5%. CDR3 length equals 11 residues. V lost 0 bases, J lost 11 bases, and 8 bases lay in between. Germline values: CDR1 DFQATT, CDR2 SNEGSKA (reference sequence).

Sample: whole blood. The chain employs TRBV20-1 and TRBJ1-5; no clear D gene. This TCR came from an adult who was a healthcare worker with PCR-confirmed SARS-CoV-2 infection or an uninfected control (not recorded which). Here the CDR3 reads CSARDSQTQHF. The CDR3 DNA follows: TGCAGTGCTAGAGATTCCCAGACCCAGCATTTT.